The 30 T cell receptor beta chains below come from one sample, sequenced in a study of OX40 agonist ivuxolimab in advanced cancers. Sequencing used immunoSEQ multiplex PCR; TCRdb keeps in-frame clones, though not all of them. Of over 40,000 clones listed, approximately 89% are singletons. Source: CD4+ or CD8+ T cells sorted from blood, taken in a trial of the OX40 agonist ivuxolimab. The receptor set was obtained from an adult with an advanced solid tumor such as melanoma, head and neck, liver or kidney cancer.

The V call is TRBV6-5, the J call TRBJ1-1, with D tentatively TRBD1 (6 bases). The germline V gene encodes CDR1 MNHEY and CDR2 SVGAGI. The V end lost 5 bases, the J end lost 3 bases, and 16 bases lay between the germline ends. The CDR3 is 15 amino acids. CDR3 DNA: TGTGCCAGCAGTCCCCGGGAAGGGGGGGACACTGAAGCTTTCTTT. Translation gives CASSPREGGDTEAFF.

V gene TRBV28 combines with J gene TRBJ1-1, with 10 bases aligning to TRBD1. The germline gives CDR1 MDHEN, CDR2 SYDVKM. The CDR3 spans 16 residues. J lost 3 bases, V lost 8 bases, and 12 bases had no gene match. The CDR3 loop reads CASQDRGRGRDTEAFF. The CDR3 nucleotides are TGTGCCAGCCAAGACAGGGGGCGAGGGAGGGACACTGAAGCTTTCTTT.

V and J are TRBV5-1 and TRBJ2-3; TRBD2 matches 9 bases. The germline V gene has CDR1 SGHRS and CDR2 YFSETQ. The trim removed 6 bases at V and 5 bases at J, leaving 13 bases unmatched. The CDR3 covers 16 residues. CDR3 sequence: CASTVAWTSVQDTQYF. CDR3 sequence (DNA): TGCGCCAGCACCGTCGCTTGGACTAGCGTGCAAGATACGCAGTATTTT.

This clone was observed a few times. The chain has TRBV10-1 and TRBJ2-3; D is unresolved. Per germline, CDR1 WNHNN and CDR2 SYGVQD (reference sequence). The V end was cut by 0 bases, the J end by 0 bases, with 10 bases between. The length of the CDR3 is 16 residues. CDR3 in amino acids: CASSESTATSTDTQYF. The CDR3 coding sequence is TGCGCCAGCAGTGAGTCGACTGCGACTAGCACAGATACGCAGTATTTT.

The chain joins TRBV19 to TRBJ2-1; D not resolved. Trimming cost V 0 bases and J 8 bases, with 5 bases left between them. Germline lookup yields CDR1 LNHDA and CDR2 SQIVND (reference sequence). CDR3 length equals 12 residues. DNA of the CDR3: TGTGCCAGTAGTATAGATAGGGATGAGCAGTTCTTC. This translates into CASSIDRDEQFF.

The V gene is TRBV14, the J gene TRBJ1-5; 8 nucleotides line up with TRBD1. V lost 4 bases to trimming and J lost 4 bases; unmatched junction nucleotides: 0. The germline V gene encodes CDR1 SGHDN and CDR2 FVKESK. This CDR3 region has 13 residues. CDR3 sequence: CASSRQGNQPQHF. In DNA form, the CDR3 reads TGTGCCAGCAGCCGACAGGGGAATCAGCCCCAGCATTTT.

J is TRBJ2-1 and V is TRBV4-2; D perhaps matches TRBD2 (5 bases). With 4 bases removed from V and 0 bases from J, the gap between germline ends came to 22 bases. The CDR3 has 19 residues. CDR1 and CDR2 (germline): LGHNA, YNFKEQ. The CDR3 loop is CASSPMQQRRLSSYNEQFF. DNA of the CDR3: TGTGCCAGCAGCCCGATGCAGCAGCGGAGGCTGAGCTCCTACAATGAGCAGTTCTTC.

The rearrangement links TRBV5-1 to TRBJ2-1, with D possibly called TRBD1 or TRBD2 (6 bases each). Trimming shortened V by 0 bases and J by 1 base, and 11 bases separated the two germline ends. This CDR3 is built from 16 residues. Germline assignment: CDR1 SGHRS and CDR2 YFSETQ. The DNA for the CDR3 is TGCGCCAGCAGCTTGGGGGGGGCGCGTTCCTACAATGAGCAGTTCTTC. Translated: CASSLGGARSYNEQFF.

This clone was detected once. The chain carries TRBV18 and TRBJ2-5; D is perhaps TRBD2 (6 bases). The V gene lost 6 bases and the J gene lost 0 bases, with 8 bases spanning the gap. Per germline, CDR1 KGHSH and CDR2 LQKENI. The CDR3 runs to 13 residues. Here the CDR3 DNA reads TGTGCCAGCTCCCGCGGGAACCAAGAGACCCAGTACTTC. The encoded protein is CASSRGNQETQYF. Variable domain in full (rest from reference TRBV18 and TRBJ2-5): NAGVMQNPRHLVRRRGQEARLRCSPMKGHSHVYWYRQLPEEGLKFMVYLQKENIIDESGMPKERFSAEFPKEGPSILRIQQVVRGDSAAYFCASSRGNQETQYFGPGTRLLVL.

V usage is TRBV19 and J usage is TRBJ2-1; a weak D match, TRBD2 (6 bases). The CDR3 covers 15 residues. V was shortened by 6 bases and J by 0 bases, with 12 bases between the two germline ends. Looked up from germline, CDR1 is LNHDA and CDR2 is SQIVND (reference sequence). The CDR3 DNA is TGTGCCAGTAGGCTTAGCGGAAGCTCCTACAATGAGCAGTTCTTC. It is translated as CASRLSGSSYNEQFF.

The gene calls are TRBV10-3 and TRBJ1-2; the D gene is possibly TRBD1 (6 bases). The CDR3 totals 12 residues. The germline CDR1 and CDR2 sequences are ENHRY and SYGVKD. Trimming removed 7 bases from V and 4 bases from J, with 10 bases in between. The CDR3 DNA reads TGTGCCATCAACCAGGGGATCTATGGCTACACCTTC. This translates into CAINQGIYGYTF.

The chain links TRBV5-8 to TRBJ2-1; TRBD2 is a possible D gene (6 bases). Trimming removed 3 bases from V and 4 bases from J, with 17 bases in between. The CDR3 is made up of 16 amino acids. Per the germline V gene, CDR1 is SGHTS and CDR2 is YDEGEE. CDR3 nucleotides: TGTGCCAGCAGCTCCAGTGACGGGAGAGGGTACAATGAGCAGTTCTTC. Its protein is CASSSSDGRGYNEQFF. Based on the CDR3 plus reference TRBV5-8 and TRBJ2-1, the full variable domain is EAGVTQSPTHLIKTRGQQATLRCSPISGHTSVYWYQQALGLGLQFLLWYDEGEERNRGNFPPRFSGRQFPNYSSELNVNALELEDSALYLCASSSSDGRGYNEQFFGPGTRLTVL.

V gene TRBV4-3 combines with J gene TRBJ1-4; D possibly corresponds to TRBD1 (6 bases). The CDR3 consists of 18 residues. Germline values: CDR1 LGHNA, CDR2 YSLEER. Between the trimmed V and J ends, which lost 0 bases and 5 bases, there was a span of 19 bases. The CDR3 bases are TGCGCCAGCAGCCAAGATACGGCAGGGGTATCCGCAAATGAAAAACTGTTTTTT. It is translated as CASSQDTAGVSANEKLFF.

This clone was seen a single time. The J gene is TRBJ1-4, the V gene TRBV30; no clear D gene. Trimming took off 2 bases at V and 0 bases at J, with 7 bases between the two ends. Germline values: CDR1 GTSNPN, CDR2 SVGIG (reference sequence). This CDR3 is 14 amino acids long. CDR3 DNA sequence: TGTGCCTGGAGTTTGGCCTCAACTAATGAAAAACTGTTTTTT. Amino acid sequence: CAWSLASTNEKLFF.

The genes are TRBV6-1 and TRBJ2-7, with a tentative D call TRBD2 (6 bases). The CDR3 is made up of 15 amino acids. The germline V gene encodes CDR1 MNHNS and CDR2 SASEGT. V was shortened by 2 bases and J by 0 bases, with 11 bases between the two germline ends. As DNA, the CDR3 is TGTGCCAGCAGTGAACGGCTAGCGAGCTCCTACGAGCAGTACTTC. Translating it yields CASSERLASSYEQYF.

The V and J genes are TRBV7-8 and TRBJ2-1; TRBD2 matches 10 bases. This CDR3 comprises 14 residues. Germline CDR1 is SGHVS and CDR2 is FQNEAQ. Trimming removed 6 bases from V and 7 bases from J; junction bases left unmatched: 6. CDR3 sequence (DNA): TGTGCCAGCAGATTTACTAGCGGGGTTAATGAGCAGTTCTTC. Protein: CASRFTSGVNEQFF.

This clone was counted between two and nine times. The chain carries TRBV7-3 and TRBJ2-3; D might be TRBD1 (6 bases). V was clipped by 5 bases and J by 2 bases, with 17 bases between them. The CDR3 extends over 16 amino acids. Germline V CDR1 and CDR2: SGHTA, FQGTGA. The CDR3 DNA is TGTGCCAGCAGCGACTATGGGGGCGCAGACACAGATACGCAGTATTTT. Encoded protein: CASSDYGGADTDTQYF. Full variable domain (rest looked up from reference TRBV7-3 and TRBJ2-3): GAGVSQTPSNKVTEKGKYVELRCDPISGHTALYWYRQSLGQGPEFLIYFQGTGAADDSGLPNDRFFAVRPEGSVSTLKIQRTERGDSAVYLCASSDYGGADTDTQYFGPGTRLTVL.

V and J are TRBV7-9 and TRBJ1-5, with a tentative D call TRBD1 (5 bases). Between the trimmed V and J ends, which lost 3 bases and 4 bases, there was a span of 7 bases. This CDR3 contains 13 residues. Per the germline V gene, CDR1 is SEHNR and CDR2 is FQNEAQ (reference sequence). For the CDR3, the DNA is TGTGCCAGCAGCTTGCAGGGAAATCAGCCCCAGCATTTT. Protein: CASSLQGNQPQHF.

The CDR3 protein is CASSVSGGAVVNTEAFF. In nucleotides, the CDR3 is TGTGCCAGCAGCGTATCAGGGGGCGCGGTAGTGAACACTGAAGCTTTCTTT. The chain joins TRBV9 to TRBJ1-1; the match to TRBD1 covers 8 bases. The CDR3 extends over 17 amino acids. The J segment lost 0 bases and the V segment lost 1 base, leaving 8 bases of the junction unmatched. CDR1 is SGDLS and CDR2 is YYNGEE in the germline V gene. Looking up the rest from reference TRBV9 and TRBJ1-1 gives the full variable domain: DSGVTQTPKHLITATGQRVTLRCSPRSGDLSVYWYQQSLDQGLQFLIQYYNGEERAKGNILERFSAQQFPDLHSELNLSSLELGDSALYFCASSVSGGAVVNTEAFFGQGTRLTVV.

The gene calls are TRBV5-4 and TRBJ2-2; 12 nucleotides line up with TRBD2. The V segment lost 2 bases and the J segment 8 bases; nucleotides outside the gene matches: 7. This CDR3 comprises 16 residues. CDR1 is SGHNT, CDR2 YYREEE, per germline (reference sequence). The CDR3 loop reads CASSFLRTSGKGELFF. The DNA for the CDR3 is TGTGCCAGCAGCTTTTTGCGGACTAGCGGGAAAGGGGAGCTGTTTTTT. Combining the CDR3 with reference TRBV5-4 and TRBJ2-2 gives the whole variable domain ETGVTQSPTHLIKTRGQQVTLRCSSQSGHNTVSWYQQALGQGPQFIFQYYREEENGRGNFPPRFSGLQFPNYSSELNVNALELDDSALYLCASSFLRTSGKGELFFGEGSRLTVL.

This chain joins TRBV5-5 and TRBJ2-1; D gene unclear. Germline CDR1 and CDR2: SGHKS and YYEKEE (reference sequence). With 0 bases removed from V and 9 bases from J, the gap between germline ends came to 10 bases. This CDR3 comprises 13 residues. The CDR3 nucleotides read TGTGCCAGCAGCTTGGCTCCGGGCGGTGAGCAGTTCTTC. Its protein is CASSLAPGGEQFF.

V usage is TRBV27 and J usage is TRBJ2-1, with TRBD1 matching over 10 bases. Germline lookup yields CDR1 MNHEY and CDR2 SMNVEV (reference sequence). Germline trimming cut 10 bases from V and 6 bases from J; bases unmatched to any gene: 24. The CDR3 covers 19 residues. DNA of the CDR3: TGTGCCACCAGCTCACCGGGACAGGGGCGCTGGGGGTGGGTCAATGAGCAGTTCTTC. Translation: CATSSPGQGRWGWVNEQFF.

The chain recombines TRBV5-4 with TRBJ2-7; D is unresolved. The CDR3 loop spans 11 amino acids. The ends were cut back, 0 bases at V and 3 bases at J, with 1 base in the middle. Germline CDR1 and CDR2: SGHNT and YYREEE (reference sequence). The CDR3 spells CASSLGYEQYF. The CDR3 region has the DNA TGTGCCAGCAGCTTGGGCTACGAGCAGTACTTC.

This clone was seen just once. This sequence joins TRBV7-3 and TRBJ2-3, with D perhaps TRBD2 (5 bases). Trimming removed 3 bases from V and 3 bases from J, with 10 bases in between. This CDR3 region has 14 residues. Germline V gives CDR1 SGHTA, CDR2 FQGTGA. CDR3 residues: CASSFRGPTDTQYF. CDR3 DNA sequence: TGTGCCAGCAGCTTTCGAGGGCCAACAGATACGCAGTATTTT.

The chain is built from TRBV6-1 and TRBJ2-5; D possibly matches TRBD1 or TRBD2 (6 bases each). CDR1 MNHNS and CDR2 SASEGT come from the germline V gene. CDR3 length: 14 residues. With 5 bases removed from V and 4 bases from J, the gap between germline ends came to 14 bases. The CDR3 DNA reads TGTGCCAGCAGTTGGGGGGCGGTGGGAGAGACCCAGTACTTC. It specifies CASSWGAVGETQYF.

The chain recombines TRBV27 with TRBJ2-5; 8 bases align to TRBD2. The germline V gene encodes CDR1 MNHEY and CDR2 SMNVEV (reference sequence). The CDR3 is 15 amino acids. Germline trimming cut 6 bases from V and 2 bases from J; bases unmatched to any gene: 8. The CDR3 DNA follows: TGTGCCAGCAGCCCATGGGCGGGAGGACAAGAGACCCAGTACTTC. Translating it yields CASSPWAGGQETQYF.

V and J are TRBV10-3 and TRBJ1-4; no clear D gene. V was cut by 0 bases and J by 4 bases, with 18 bases left in between. CDR1 is ENHRY, CDR2 SYGVKD, per germline. The CDR3 contains 18 residues. The CDR3 sequence: CAISESRESSVVNEKLFF. The CDR3 region has the DNA TGTGCCATCAGTGAGTCGAGGGAGTCCTCCGTCGTTAATGAAAAACTGTTTTTT.

The chain recombines TRBV7-6 with TRBJ1-2; a weak D match, TRBD1 (6 bases). The CDR3 totals 13 residues. With 5 bases removed from V and 4 bases from J, the gap between germline ends came to 11 bases. The germline V gene encodes CDR1 SGHVS and CDR2 FNYEAQ. The CDR3 bases are TGTGCCAGCAGCCTGGACAGCTCCTATGGCTACACCTTC. This translates into CASSLDSSYGYTF.

The chain recombines TRBV28 with TRBJ2-7; the match to TRBD2 covers 10 bases. Germline CDR1 reads MDHEN; CDR2 reads SYDVKM. This CDR3 has 15 amino acids. The junction had 9 bases not matched to a gene; V was cut back by 5 bases and J by 5 bases. CDR3 protein: CASSLAGVVGNEQYF. The CDR3 nucleotides are TGTGCCAGCAGTCTAGCGGGAGTAGTGGGCAACGAGCAGTACTTC.

The J gene is TRBJ1-2, the V gene TRBV6-1; D remains ambiguous. The CDR3 runs to 13 residues. CDR1 MNHNS and CDR2 SASEGT come from the germline V gene. The ends were cut back, 0 bases at V and 2 bases at J, with 4 bases in the middle. The CDR3 DNA reads as TGTGCCAGCAGTGAAGCAAGAAACTATGGCTACACCTTC. Translation: CASSEARNYGYTF.